A single sample gave rise to the 19 T cell receptor beta chains below, sequenced in a study of T-cell reconstitution after alpha-beta-depleted transplantation in children. Preparation of the TCRbeta library was carried out with unique molecular identifiers. From the PCR reads, TCRdb called clonotypes with MiXCR, one entry per CDR3 protein. The sample has around 580,000 distinct CDR3 sequences; more than 20% are singletons. This specimen consisted of PBMCs, obtained before TCRalphabeta/CD19-depleted stem cell transplant. The receptors derive from a boy in the first two years of life with Wiskott-Aldrich syndrome, due to receive a stem cell transplant.

The rearrangement uses TRBV4-2 and TRBJ2-1; D not resolved. CDR3 length equals 17 residues. Trimming stripped 2 bases from V and 0 bases from J, with 14 bases between. Germline values: CDR1 LGHNA, CDR2 YNFKEQ. CDR3 sequence reads: CASSQTGPPSSYNEQFF. For the CDR3, the DNA is TGTGCCAGCAGCCAAACCGGGCCGCCTAGCTCCTACAATGAGCAGTTCTTC.

The chain joins TRBV5-1 to TRBJ2-7; maybe TRBD2 (5 bases). V was pared by 4 bases and J by 4 bases, with 18 bases between. The CDR3 contains 15 residues. From germline, CDR1 is SGHRS and CDR2 YFSETQ. In DNA, the CDR3 is TGCGCCAGCAGCCCCCTTCGTGGGAGTGGGTACGAGCAGTACTTC. Amino acids: CASSPLRGSGYEQYF. Complete variable domain (other parts from reference TRBV5-1 and TRBJ2-7): KAGVTQTPRYLIKTRGQQVTLSCSPISGHRSVSWYQQTPGQGLQFLFEYFSETQRNKGNFPGRFSGRQFSNSRSEMNVSTLELGDSALYLCASSPLRGSGYEQYFGPGTRLTVT.

This clonotype was detected only a few times. The chain uses TRBV5-1 and TRBJ1-2; D is possibly TRBD1 (5 bases). With 4 bases removed from V and 5 bases from J, the gap between germline ends came to 12 bases. The CDR3 sequence is 13 residues long. Germline CDR1 and CDR2: SGHRS and YFSETQ. Here the CDR3 DNA reads TGCGCCAGCAGCCTGGGGGAGAGTTATGGCTACACCTTC. This codes for CASSLGESYGYTF.

In this sample, this clonotype turned up a few times. The gene calls are TRBV29-1 and TRBJ2-3; D gene ambiguous. V lost 2 bases to trimming and J lost 4 bases, with 10 bases between them. The CDR3 is 13 residues long. In germline, CDR1 is SQVTM, CDR2 ANQGSEA. CDR3: CSVERNSPDTQYF. As DNA, the CDR3 is TGCAGCGTTGAAAGGAACTCCCCAGATACGCAGTATTTT.

The chain employs TRBV12-3 or TRBV12-4 and TRBJ2-6; D unresolved. The CDR3 loop spans 13 amino acids. V dropped 10 bases and J dropped 2 bases, with 9 bases sitting between them. CDR3 region: CATLPAGANVLTF. The CDR3 nucleotides read TGTGCCACACTTCCGGCTGGGGCCAACGTCCTGACTTTC.

The chain uses TRBV12-3 or TRBV12-4 and TRBJ2-5; the D gene is possibly TRBD2 (6 bases). The CDR3 extends over 17 amino acids. With 3 bases removed from V and 2 bases from J, the gap between germline ends came to 19 bases. For the CDR3, the DNA is TGTGCCAGCAGTTTGGGGGGACGTATCCCGGAACAAGAGACCCAGTACTTC. Translation: CASSLGGRIPEQETQYF.

The genes are TRBV20-1 and TRBJ2-1; D is perhaps TRBD2 (6 bases). Germline assignment: CDR1 DFQATT and CDR2 SNEGSKA (reference sequence). Trimming left V 0 bases short and J 10 bases short, with 13 bases between. The CDR3 covers 13 residues. The CDR3 protein is CSARDPGSGEQFF. CDR3 in DNA: TGCAGTGCTAGAGATCCCGGGAGCGGCGAGCAGTTCTTC.

This clonotype appeared a few times. The rearrangement joins TRBV4-1 to TRBJ2-7; TRBD2 matches 7 bases. Germline-derived CDR1 and CDR2 are MGHRA and YSYEKL. This CDR3 is built from 17 residues. V gave up 0 bases and J gave up 6 bases; unmatched junction bases: 14. The CDR3 region has the DNA TGCGCCAGCAGCCAAGATTCACTACAGACGGGGGGTAGCGAGCAGTACTTC. It translates to CASSQDSLQTGGSEQYF.

The gene calls are TRBV30 and TRBJ2-2; tentative D call: TRBD2 (6 bases). Trimming cost V 0 bases and J 3 bases, with 11 bases left between them. Germline CDR1 reads GTSNPN; CDR2 reads SVGIG (reference sequence). The CDR3 is 15 residues long. Written as DNA, the CDR3 is TGTGCCTGGAGTGTACGGGCGGGGTACACCGGGGAGCTGTTTTTT. It is translated as CAWSVRAGYTGELFF. The variable domain in full, with the rest retrieved from reference TRBV30 and TRBJ2-2, is SQTIHQWPATLVQPVGSPLSLECTVEGTSNPNLYWYRQAAGRGLQLLFYSVGIGQISSEVPQNLSASRPQDRQFILSSKKLLLSDSGFYLCAWSVRAGYTGELFFGEGSRLTVL.

The chain carries TRBV27 and TRBJ2-7, with unresolved D. Germline V lookup: CDR1 MNHEY, CDR2 SMNVEV (reference sequence). The germline V and J ends were trimmed by 6 bases and 4 bases, with 13 bases remaining between them. The CDR3 extends over 13 amino acids. The CDR3 coding sequence is TGTGCCAGCAGCTCCCGAATTCTTTACGAGCAGTACTTC. Its translation is CASSSRILYEQYF.

CDR3 region: CASSQLATSTDTQYF. In nucleotides, the CDR3 is TGCGCCAGCAGTCAACTAGCGACTAGCACAGATACGCAGTATTTT. The chain uses TRBV5-1 and TRBJ2-3, with TRBD2 matching over 7 bases. The germline V gene has CDR1 SGHRS and CDR2 YFSETQ. The trim removed 5 bases at V and 0 bases at J, leaving 6 bases unmatched. The CDR3 runs 15 residues.

This clonotype was found a few times. The chain recombines TRBV5-1 with TRBJ2-1, with TRBD1 matching 9 bases. The CDR3 is 14 residues long. J gave up 6 bases and V 5 bases, and 6 bases lay outside the gene matches. Germline assignment: CDR1 SGHRS and CDR2 YFSETQ. CDR3 nucleotide sequence: TGCGCCAGCAGGACCGGGACAGGGAGCAATGAGCAGTTCTTC. This sequence encodes CASRTGTGSNEQFF.

The V gene is TRBV5-1, the J gene TRBJ1-1, with 7 bases lining up with TRBD1. There are 15 residues in the CDR3. The germline V gene has CDR1 SGHRS and CDR2 YFSETQ. V lost 4 bases to trimming and J lost 6 bases; unmatched junction nucleotides: 12. The CDR3 loop reads CASSTRQGRASEAFF. The CDR3 DNA is TGCGCCAGCAGCACCCGACAGGGACGCGCCTCTGAAGCTTTCTTT.

This clonotype was recorded many times. The rearrangement links TRBV5-1 to TRBJ1-1; D gene ambiguous. The V gene's germline CDR1 is SGHRS and CDR2 YFSETQ. Trimming shortened V by 0 bases and J by 5 bases, and 11 bases separated the two germline ends. The CDR3 is 14 amino acids. CDR3 DNA: TGCGCCAGCAGCTTGGAGTGGGGTAGGACTGAAGCTTTCTTT. Its protein is CASSLEWGRTEAFF.

This clonotype was counted between two and nine times. The chain has TRBV5-1 and TRBJ2-5, with 8 bases identical to TRBD2. The CDR3 runs to 14 residues. Germline assignment: CDR1 SGHRS and CDR2 YFSETQ. The V segment lost 4 bases and the J segment 5 bases; nucleotides outside the gene matches: 7. This CDR3 is CASSLWTSQETQYF. CDR3 nucleotide sequence: TGCGCCAGCAGCCTATGGACTAGCCAGGAGACCCAGTACTTC.

The J gene is TRBJ2-2, the V gene TRBV7-9, with 7 nucleotides matching TRBD1. Germline V gives CDR1 SEHNR, CDR2 FQNEAQ (reference sequence). J was trimmed by 4 bases and V by 3 bases; bases with no gene match: 5. The CDR3 loop spans 15 amino acids. CDR3 DNA sequence: TGTGCCAGCAGCTTGGTAGGGGGCGTCACCGGGGAGCTGTTTTTT. Encoded protein: CASSLVGGVTGELFF.

This clonotype was observed a few times. The rearrangement joins TRBV3-1 to TRBJ2-4, with 9 bases identical to TRBD1. The CDR3 sequence is 17 residues long. CDR1 and CDR2 from the germline V gene are LGHDT and YNNKEL (reference sequence). The ends lost 5 bases at V and 1 base at J; junction bases unmatched: 9. CDR3 coding DNA: TGTGCCAGCAGCACCCGAACAGGGGGCACGGCCAAAAACATTCAGTACTTC. Translated: CASSTRTGGTAKNIQYF.

The chain carries TRBV29-1 and TRBJ2-4; tentative D call: TRBD1 (5 bases). V was cut by 0 bases and J by 9 bases, with 18 bases left in between. CDR3 length: 15 residues. Germline V gene data show CDR1 as SQVTM and CDR2 as ANQGSEA. CDR3 residues: CSVEDPGAPGSIQYF. CDR3 nucleotide sequence: TGCAGCGTTGAAGATCCTGGGGCGCCAGGAAGCATTCAGTACTTC.

This clonotype was seen a few times. Written as DNA, the CDR3 is TGTGCCAGCAGTTTAGGGGCGAGACAGGGGTACACCGGGGAGCTGTTTTTT. Its translation: CASSLGARQGYTGELFF. This chain joins TRBV12-3 or TRBV12-4 and TRBJ2-2; 8 bases match TRBD1. V gave up 1 base and J gave up 3 bases; unmatched junction bases: 7. The length of the CDR3 is 17 residues.